This entry lists 32 T cell receptor beta chains sequenced from one sample in a study of shared clonotypes between healthy human individuals. Profiling relied on immunoSEQ multiplex PCR, and the TCRdb table lists in-frame clones only, not all of them. This sample yields about 2 million clones, of which over 85% are seen a single time; 0.13% belongs to the top ten. Sequencing input: naive CD4+ T cells sorted from blood. Indicated subset: CD45RA+ positively selected. The receptors were gathered from a man in his late teens or twenties in good health.

The chain is built from TRBV2 and TRBJ1-2; perhaps TRBD1 as D (6 bases). Trimming removed 2 bases from V and 7 bases from J, with 14 bases in between. The CDR3 runs to 14 residues. The germline CDR1 and CDR2 sequences are SNHLY and FYNNEI. CDR3 sequence: CASSETTTGSGYTF. CDR3 nucleotide sequence: TGTGCCAGCAGTGAAACGACGACAGGTTCTGGCTACACCTTC.

The CDR3 protein is CASSFRLAGGRTDTQYF. DNA of the CDR3: TGTGCCAGCAGCTTTAGACTAGCGGGGGGCCGCACAGATACGCAGTATTTT. The gene calls are TRBV11-1 and TRBJ2-3; 13 positions agree with TRBD2. Germline V CDR1 and CDR2: SGHAT, FQDESV (reference sequence). The CDR3 consists of 17 residues. V gave up 3 bases and J gave up 1 base; unmatched junction bases: 4.

The chain recombines TRBV27 with TRBJ2-5; tentative D call: TRBD2 (5 bases). Trimming removed 8 bases from V and 3 bases from J, with 10 bases in between. The germline gives CDR1 MNHEY, CDR2 SMNVEV (reference sequence). The CDR3 extends over 12 amino acids. The CDR3 spells CASPVGEETQYF. CDR3 DNA sequence: TGTGCCAGCCCTGTGGGAGAAGAGACCCAGTACTTC.

The chain has TRBV6-1 and TRBJ1-6, with 8 positions matching TRBD1. J gave up 9 bases and V 5 bases, and 9 bases lay outside the gene matches. The germline V gene encodes CDR1 MNHNS and CDR2 SASEGT. This CDR3 region has 15 residues. The CDR3 DNA sequence: TGTGCCAGCAGTAAAGGGCCTGACAGGGGTTCACCCCTCCACTTT. It yields the protein CASSKGPDRGSPLHF.

The J gene is TRBJ2-4, the V gene TRBV5-1; 7 nucleotides align to TRBD2. Germline CDR1 reads SGHRS; CDR2 reads YFSETQ. V lost 4 bases, J lost 9 bases, and 10 bases stayed unmatched. The CDR3 runs 14 residues. CDR3 amino acids: CASSQGTVAGIQYF. The DNA for the CDR3 is TGCGCCAGCAGCCAAGGGACCGTAGCGGGCATTCAGTACTTC.

The V and J genes are TRBV5-4 and TRBJ1-5; tentatively, D is TRBD1 (6 bases). The V end was cut by 1 base, the J end by 2 bases, with 13 bases between. Germline V lookup: CDR1 SGHNT, CDR2 YYREEE (reference sequence). This CDR3 region has 16 residues. This CDR3 reads CASSLWGGSGNQPQHF. In nucleotides, the CDR3 is TGTGCCAGCAGCTTGTGGGGGGGCTCTGGCAATCAGCCCCAGCATTTT.

This clone was observed a single time. Other DNA sequences of this sample code for an identical CDR3. This chain's CDR3 is CASSVGSSTDTQYF. CDR3 nucleotides: TGTGCCAGCAGCGTAGGCAGTAGCACAGATACGCAGTATTTT. The rearrangement joins TRBV9 to TRBJ2-3, with D unresolved. The V gene lost 0 bases and the J gene lost 0 bases, with 5 bases spanning the gap. Germline V lookup: CDR1 SGDLS, CDR2 YYNGEE. CDR3 size: 14 residues.

The chain recombines TRBV12-5 with TRBJ2-2; unclear D gene. Per the germline V gene, CDR1 is LGHNT and CDR2 is FRNRAP. CDR3 size: 11 residues. V was cut by 5 bases and J by 7 bases, with 5 bases left in between. The CDR3 loop reads CASGKHGELFF. The CDR3 DNA follows: TGTGCTAGTGGTAAACACGGGGAGCTGTTTTTT.

The CDR3, as DNA: TGTGCCTGGAGAGGGGACGGGCAGGGGGCGCAGCCCCTCCACTTT. Its translation: CAWRGDGQGAQPLHF. The chain couples TRBV30 to TRBJ1-6; 8 nucleotides line up with TRBD1. J lost 13 bases, V lost 3 bases, and 14 bases had no gene match. CDR3 length equals 15 residues. Germline CDR1 is GTSNPN and CDR2 is SVGIG (reference sequence).

In this sample, this clone turned up once. The genes are TRBV11-2 and TRBJ2-7; 13 nucleotides match TRBD2. Trimming cost V 1 base and J 5 bases; bases outside gene matches: 8. The CDR3 extends over 17 amino acids. Germline V gene data show CDR1 as SGHAT and CDR2 as FQNNGV. CDR3 in DNA: TGTGCCAGCAGCTTAGCGAGACTAGCGGGAGGTAAAAACGAGCAGTACTTC. This codes for CASSLARLAGGKNEQYF.

The CDR3 region is CASSPRGTGASYNEQFF. The DNA for the CDR3 is TGTGCCAGCAGCCCTAGGGGGACGGGAGCGTCCTACAATGAGCAGTTCTTC. The genes are TRBV9 and TRBJ2-1; TRBD1 or TRBD2 may be the D gene (6 bases each). The CDR3 has 17 amino acids. Germline V gene sequence: CDR1 SGDLS, CDR2 YYNGEE. V was pared by 4 bases and J by 1 base, with 18 bases between.

The chain links TRBV10-3 to TRBJ2-7, with D maybe TRBD1 (6 bases). Germline V gene lookup returns CDR1 ENHRY and CDR2 SYGVKD. CDR3 length equals 12 residues. Trimming stripped 3 bases from V and 9 bases from J, with 12 bases between. CDR3 loop: CAISDDRSGQYF. CDR3 bases: TGTGCCATCAGTGACGACAGGTCGGGGCAGTACTTC.

The J gene is TRBJ1-4, the V gene TRBV6-5; TRBD1 aligns across 11 bases. After removal of 6 bases from V and 7 bases from J, the junction contained 7 bases not matched to a gene. In germline, CDR1 is MNHEY, CDR2 SVGAGI. The CDR3 totals 15 residues. DNA of the CDR3: TGTGCCAGCAGCCTGGACAGGGGGCGAACTGAAAAACTGTTTTTT. Amino acids: CASSLDRGRTEKLFF.

This chain joins TRBV5-8 and TRBJ1-5, with TRBD1 as a possible D gene (5 bases). The V gene lost 0 bases and the J gene lost 5 bases, with 15 bases spanning the gap. Germline CDR1 and CDR2: SGHTS and YDEGEE. This CDR3 contains 16 residues. The CDR3 DNA reads as TGTGCCAGCAGCTTGGAGGCCAGGGAAGCCTATCAGCCCCAGCATTTT. It is translated as CASSLEAREAYQPQHF.

V usage is TRBV6-1 and J usage is TRBJ2-7; 8 nucleotides align to TRBD1. The ends lost 6 bases at V and 5 bases at J; junction bases unmatched: 3. Germline values: CDR1 MNHNS, CDR2 SASEGT. CDR3 length equals 12 residues. The CDR3 sequence is CASRDRVDEQYF. DNA for the CDR3: TGTGCCAGCAGGGACAGGGTCGACGAGCAGTACTTC.

The J gene is TRBJ2-7, the V gene TRBV15; TRBD1 matches at 9 bases. The junction had 5 bases not matched to a gene; V was cut back by 2 bases and J by 3 bases. CDR3 size: 15 residues. Germline CDR1 reads LNHNV; CDR2 reads YYDKDF (reference sequence). DNA for the CDR3: TGTGCCACCAGCAGATGGACAGGGGAGGACTACGAGCAGTACTTC. This translates into CATSRWTGEDYEQYF.

V gene TRBV5-1 combines with J gene TRBJ2-7, with TRBD1 identical over 9 bases. Germline V gene data show CDR1 as SGHRS and CDR2 as YFSETQ. Trimming removed 0 bases from V and 6 bases from J; junction bases left unmatched: 7. The CDR3 covers 15 residues. This CDR3 is CASSLGDRDNGEQYF. In DNA form, the CDR3 reads TGCGCCAGCAGCTTGGGGGACAGGGATAATGGCGAGCAGTACTTC.

CDR3 sequence: CASSVDQTRYTF. The CDR3 DNA sequence: TGTGCCAGCAGTGTTGACCAGACTCGGTACACCTTC. The chain uses TRBV6-1 and TRBJ1-2; no firm D call. This CDR3 region has 12 residues. Germline V CDR1 and CDR2: MNHNS, SASEGT. V gave up 4 bases and J gave up 11 bases, with 14 bases separating them.

The V gene is TRBV4-1, the J gene TRBJ2-7; 11 nucleotides agree with TRBD2. With 1 base clipped from V and 3 bases from J, the junction kept 5 bases outside the gene matches. Germline CDR1 and CDR2: MGHRA and YSYEKL. The CDR3 is made up of 16 amino acids. In DNA form, the CDR3 reads TGCGCCAGCAGCCAAGGTCTAGCGGGGGGCCGCTACGAGCAGTACTTC. Translating gives CASSQGLAGGRYEQYF.

This rearrangement joins TRBV4-1 to TRBJ2-2; perhaps TRBD1 as D (5 bases). The V gene's germline CDR1 is MGHRA and CDR2 YSYEKL. CDR3 size: 18 residues. V shed 4 bases and J shed 2 bases, with 20 bases lying between them. The CDR3 nucleotides read TGCGCCAGCAGCCCTCTGGGGCACCGCCTAACCAACACCGGGGAGCTGTTTTTT. It translates to CASSPLGHRLTNTGELFF.

This clone was seen only once. This chain joins TRBV4-2 and TRBJ1-5, with D possibly being TRBD1 (5 bases). The V gene's germline CDR1 is LGHNA and CDR2 YNFKEQ. The CDR3 is 18 amino acids. Trimming left V 3 bases short and J 2 bases short, with 20 bases between. The CDR3 spells CASSQGVTGLDGNQPQHF. The CDR3 DNA is TGTGCCAGCAGCCAGGGGGTCACAGGATTGGACGGCAATCAGCCCCAGCATTTT.

V usage is TRBV2 and J usage is TRBJ2-3; TRBD2 agrees at 7 bases. The CDR3 contains 12 residues. Germline CDR1 reads SNHLY; CDR2 reads FYNNEI. V lost 7 bases and J lost 11; bases outside the gene matches: 9. The CDR3 coding sequence is TGTGCCAGCACCGAAGGCGGGGGAGGGCAGTATTTT. Protein sequence: CASTEGGGGQYF.

The CDR3 protein is CASSQGWTTDYEQYF. In DNA form, the CDR3 reads TGTGCCAGCAGCCAAGGGTGGACTACCGACTACGAGCAGTACTTC. The V and J genes are TRBV4-2 and TRBJ2-7; tentative D call: TRBD2 (6 bases). The germline V gene encodes CDR1 LGHNA and CDR2 YNFKEQ. Trimming removed 1 base from V and 3 bases from J, with 13 bases in between. The CDR3 has 15 residues.

The J gene is TRBJ2-6, the V gene TRBV19, with 8 nucleotides matching TRBD1. The germline V gene encodes CDR1 LNHDA and CDR2 SQIVND (reference sequence). There are 18 residues in the CDR3. The V gene end was trimmed by 7 bases and the J gene end by 0 bases; junction bases not matched to a gene: 11. In DNA, the CDR3 is TGTGCCAGTATTCCGGTCAGGGGACAGGCCTCTGGGGCCAACGTCCTGACTTTC. This translates into CASIPVRGQASGANVLTF. Drawing the rest from reference TRBV19 and TRBJ2-6, the complete variable domain is DGGITQSPKYLFRKEGQNVTLSCEQNLNHDAMYWYRQDPGQGLRLIYYSQIVNDFQKGDIAEGYSVSREKKESFPLTVTSAQKNPTAFYLCASIPVRGQASGANVLTFGAGSRLTVL.

The rearrangement links TRBV7-9 to TRBJ2-2; maybe TRBD1 (6 bases). This CDR3 is built from 18 residues. Trimming pared 5 bases from V and 4 bases from J, leaving 23 bases between. The germline CDR1 and CDR2 sequences are SEHNR and FQNEAQ (reference sequence). CDR3 in amino acids: CASSKTQWGSRGTGELFF. The CDR3 DNA sequence: TGTGCCAGCAGCAAGACCCAATGGGGCAGCAGGGGCACCGGGGAGCTGTTTTTT.

The chain uses TRBV6-6 and TRBJ2-7; the D gene is possibly TRBD2 (6 bases). The CDR3 has 11 residues. Germline assignment: CDR1 MNHNY and CDR2 SVGAGI (reference sequence). Trimming shortened V by 8 bases and J by 9 bases, and 14 bases separated the two germline ends. The CDR3 DNA is TGTGCCAGCTCCCAGGAGGGGCGGCAGTACTTC. Amino acids: CASSQEGRQYF.

The chain uses TRBV12-5 and TRBJ1-3; 9 positions match TRBD1. The germline gives CDR1 LGHNT, CDR2 FRNRAP. Trimming at V came to 4 bases and at J to 0 bases, leaving 1 base not matched to a gene. The CDR3 has 15 residues. In DNA, the CDR3 is TGTGCTAGTGGTTCACAGGGGGCCTCTGGAAACACCATATATTTT. Protein: CASGSQGASGNTIYF.

The chain recombines TRBV10-3 with TRBJ2-7, with D perhaps assigned TRBD1 or TRBD2 (5 bases each). Germline values: CDR1 ENHRY, CDR2 SYGVKD. CDR3 size: 13 residues. The V gene lost 10 bases and the J gene lost 1 base, with 14 bases spanning the gap. CDR3 nucleotides: TGTGCCACGACACCAGGGACGTCCTACGAGCAGTACTTC. It is translated as CATTPGTSYEQYF.

This clone was recorded only once. The chain uses TRBV6-1 and TRBJ2-7, with 9 bases identical to TRBD1. V gave up 10 bases and J gave up 2 bases; unmatched junction bases: 12. Germline V gives CDR1 MNHNS, CDR2 SASEGT. The CDR3 is 15 amino acids. CDR3 coding DNA: TGTGCCACCACTTCCTCCGGGACAGGGACCTACGAGCAGTACTTC. Protein sequence: CATTSSGTGTYEQYF.

This clone is a singleton in its sample. This sequence may be a read error, since a much larger clone differs from it by one base. The CDR3 region has the DNA TGTGCCAGCAGCGCCGGGACTAGCGGGGAGACCCAGTACTTC. It encodes CASSAGTSGETQYF. The V call is TRBV11-2, the J call TRBJ2-5; 12 nucleotides align to TRBD2. Germline loops: CDR1 SGHAT, CDR2 FQNNGV. The ends lost 5 bases at V and 5 bases at J; junction bases unmatched: 3. The CDR3 loop spans 14 amino acids. Full variable domain (outside the CDR3, taken from reference TRBV11-2 and TRBJ2-5): EAGVAQSPRYKIIEKRQSVAFWCNPISGHATLYWYQQILGQGPKLLIQFQNNGVVDDSQLPKDRFSAERLKGVDSTLKIQPAKLEDSAVYLCASSAGTSGETQYFGPGTRLLVL.

With respect to this clone: The junction shows a germline mismatch at one end, possibly a read error. The J gene is TRBJ2-1, the V gene TRBV6-6, with D perhaps matching TRBD2 (6 bases). The CDR3 is 14 amino acids. The germline V gene encodes CDR1 MNHNY and CDR2 SVGAGI (reference sequence). CDR3 protein: CASSYPELGAGRLF. In nucleotides, the CDR3 is TGTGCCAGCAGTTACCCGGAGCTTGGGGCAGGGAGGCTCTTC.

V usage is TRBV7-2 and J usage is TRBJ2-7; maybe TRBD1 (5 bases). The CDR3 loop spans 14 amino acids. Germline lookup yields CDR1 SGHTA and CDR2 FQGNSA. The V gene lost 5 bases and the J gene lost 1 base, with 12 bases spanning the gap. DNA for the CDR3: TGTGCCAGCAGCCCCCGACAGCAATCCTACGAGCAGTACTTC. It translates to CASSPRQQSYEQYF.